Below are 25 T cell receptor beta chains sequenced from a single sample in a study of blood T cell repertoires in COVID-19. This table comes from immunoSEQ multiplex PCR, and its TCRdb copy is limited to in-frame clones, with some not included. The sample holds tens of thousands of clones; about 86% are singletons and the top ten take 6.3%. The material sequenced was peripheral blood. The receptors derive from a man older than 75 with COVID-19, enrolled during active disease.

The chain is built from TRBV5-1 and TRBJ2-5, with 10 bases fitting TRBD2. V shed 0 bases and J 6 bases; nucleotides not matched to a gene: 11. The CDR3 is 17 amino acids. CDR1 and CDR2 (germline): SGHRS, YFSETQ. The CDR3 region is CASSLDSGGPQRKTQYF. CDR3 DNA: TGCGCCAGCAGCTTGGATAGCGGGGGGCCTCAACGGAAGACCCAGTACTTC.

The chain links TRBV5-4 to TRBJ1-1, with D perhaps TRBD1 (5 bases). This CDR3 contains 14 residues. Germline V CDR1 and CDR2: SGHNT, YYREEE (reference sequence). The V end lost 0 bases, the J end lost 6 bases, and 12 bases lay between the germline ends. The CDR3 sequence is CASSLGGHPPEAFF. The CDR3 DNA reads as TGTGCCAGCAGCTTGGGGGGCCATCCCCCTGAAGCTTTCTTT.

J is TRBJ1-2 and V is TRBV4-2; tentatively, D is TRBD1 (6 bases). The germline V gene encodes CDR1 LGHNA and CDR2 YNFKEQ. The germline V and J ends were trimmed by 1 base and 3 bases, with 12 bases remaining between them. This CDR3 region has 15 residues. In DNA form, the CDR3 reads TGTGCCAGCAGCCAAGGGACAGAACCGGACTATGGCTACACCTTC. This codes for CASSQGTEPDYGYTF.

The gene calls are TRBV4-1 and TRBJ2-7; 11 nucleotides agree with TRBD2. Trimming cost V 3 bases and J 2 bases; bases outside gene matches: 3. CDR3 size: 15 residues. Germline V gene data show CDR1 as MGHRA and CDR2 as YSYEKL. The CDR3, as DNA: TGCGCCAGCAGCCACGGGACTAGCGGAACCTACGAGCAGTACTTC. This encodes CASSHGTSGTYEQYF.

The chain employs TRBV5-6 and TRBJ2-5; D is ambiguous. V dropped 3 bases and J dropped 2 bases, with 2 bases sitting between them. CDR3 length: 11 residues. From germline, CDR1 is SGHDT and CDR2 YYEEEE. The CDR3, as DNA: TGTGCCAGCAGCTCACAAGAGACCCAGTACTTC. Translating it yields CASSSQETQYF.

The gene calls are TRBV2 and TRBJ1-6; D might be TRBD1 (6 bases). Trimming shortened V by 8 bases and J by 8 bases, and 13 bases separated the two germline ends. This CDR3 has 13 residues. In germline, CDR1 is SNHLY, CDR2 FYNNEI. In DNA, the CDR3 is TGTGCCAGCGATGAACAGGGAGATTCACCCCTCCACTTT. This sequence encodes CASDEQGDSPLHF.

The genes are TRBV19 and TRBJ1-1; D gene unclear. Trimming stripped 4 bases from V and 5 bases from J, with 8 bases between. Germline V gene sequence: CDR1 LNHDA, CDR2 SQIVND (reference sequence). The CDR3 has 12 amino acids. The CDR3 sequence: CASSTSGTEAFF. CDR3 in DNA: TGTGCCAGTAGTACATCGGGGACTGAAGCTTTCTTT.

The chain couples TRBV7-9 to TRBJ2-1; 7 bases map to TRBD2. Germline V gene lookup returns CDR1 SEHNR and CDR2 FQNEAQ (reference sequence). V lost 5 bases, J lost 8 bases, and 9 bases stayed unmatched. This CDR3 has 14 amino acids. CDR3 bases: TGTGCCAGCAGCCCGGGACTATTAACGGATGAGCAGTTCTTC. Protein product: CASSPGLLTDEQFF.

The count of this clone is one. The V and J genes are TRBV11-3 and TRBJ2-2; possible D gene TRBD1, 5 bases. The CDR3 totals 13 residues. V gave up 5 bases and J gave up 5 bases, with 9 bases separating them. Germline V lookup: CDR1 SGHNT, CDR2 YENEEA. The CDR3 is CASSAGRTGELFF. The DNA of the CDR3 is TGTGCCAGCAGCGCAGGGCGGACCGGGGAGCTGTTTTTT.

This chain uses TRBV15 with TRBJ1-1, with 8 bases that match TRBD1. The germline gives CDR1 LNHNV, CDR2 YYDKDF (reference sequence). This CDR3 comprises 16 residues. V gave up 0 bases and J gave up 1 base; unmatched junction bases: 4. As DNA, the CDR3 is TGTGCCACCAGCAGAGATGGGCAGGGGGCGAACACTGAAGCTTTCTTT. Its translation is CATSRDGQGANTEAFF.

V and J are TRBV5-1 and TRBJ1-2; D perhaps matches TRBD1 (5 bases). The CDR3 sequence is 15 residues long. Germline V CDR1 and CDR2: SGHRS, YFSETQ. V was clipped by 0 bases and J by 6 bases, with 15 bases between them. CDR3 protein: CASSLGVAGLNGYTF. The CDR3 DNA reads as TGCGCCAGCAGCTTGGGAGTCGCAGGGTTGAATGGCTACACCTTC.

This clone was counted a single time. V is TRBV28 and J is TRBJ1-1, with 11 bases aligning to TRBD1. With V trimmed by 3 bases and J by 8 bases, 2 bases remained unmatched. There are 13 residues in the CDR3. Germline V gene data show CDR1 as MDHEN and CDR2 as SYDVKM. CDR3 coding DNA: TGTGCCAGCAGTTTGGGGGACAGGGGGGAAGCTTTCTTT. Its protein is CASSLGDRGEAFF.

The CDR3 spells CASSLDRTEAFF. CDR3 nucleotide sequence: TGTGCCAGCAGCTTGGACAGAACTGAAGCTTTCTTT. The J gene is TRBJ1-1, the V gene TRBV5-4; D gene unclear. The V and J ends lost 0 bases and 5 bases respectively, with 5 bases between them. CDR1 and CDR2 (germline): SGHNT, YYREEE (reference sequence). CDR3 length equals 12 residues.

This clone showed up just a few times. This chain connects TRBV7-2 to TRBJ1-1; TRBD1 agrees at 8 bases. The ends lost 5 bases at V and 4 bases at J; junction bases unmatched: 9. CDR3 length: 15 residues. The germline gives CDR1 SGHTA, CDR2 FQGNSA. CDR3 residues: CASSPRGQGSTEAFF. As DNA, the CDR3 is TGTGCCAGCAGCCCACGAGGACAGGGTTCCACTGAAGCTTTCTTT.

The rearrangement joins TRBV18 to TRBJ1-2, with unresolved D. This CDR3 is 15 amino acids long. CDR1 KGHSH and CDR2 LQKENI come from the germline V gene. Trimming stripped 3 bases from V and 2 bases from J, with 13 bases between. CDR3 DNA: TGTGCCAGCTCACCGGTATCACAGACGAACTATGGCTACACCTTC. This encodes CASSPVSQTNYGYTF.

CDR3 sequence (DNA): TGTGCCAGCAGCCAAGAAAGGGCAGGGGAGACCCAGTACTTC. Encoded protein: CASSQERAGETQYF. The V call is TRBV3-1 (or the pseudogene TRBV3-2), the J call TRBJ2-5; weak D call: TRBD1 (5 bases). The CDR3 has 14 amino acids. Between the trimmed V and J ends, which lost 0 bases and 5 bases, there was a span of 10 bases. Looked up from germline, CDR1 is LGHDT and CDR2 is YNNKEL (reference sequence).

V gene TRBV18 combines with J gene TRBJ1-6; 8 nucleotides match TRBD1. After removal of 3 bases from V and 4 bases from J, the junction contained 5 bases not matched to a gene. This CDR3 is 16 amino acids long. CDR1 KGHSH and CDR2 LQKENI come from the germline V gene. As DNA, the CDR3 is TGTGCCAGCTCACCGCAACAGGGGGGGTATAATTCACCCCTCCACTTT. As protein: CASSPQQGGYNSPLHF.

This chain joins TRBV27 and TRBJ2-4; no clear D. The germline CDR1 and CDR2 sequences are MNHEY and SMNVEV (reference sequence). Deletions cut 7 bases from V and 0 bases from J, with 4 bases between. The CDR3 extends over 12 amino acids. The CDR3: CASTLAKNIQYF. In DNA form, the CDR3 reads TGTGCCAGCACCCTAGCCAAAAACATTCAGTACTTC.

The V and J genes are TRBV7-9 and TRBJ2-5, with a possible D match to TRBD2 (6 bases). The ends were cut back, 4 bases at V and 2 bases at J, with 14 bases in the middle. The CDR3 consists of 15 residues. The germline gives CDR1 SEHNR, CDR2 FQNEAQ (reference sequence). In DNA form, the CDR3 reads TGTGCCAGCAGCTCGGGGGAGGCCAGTCAAGAGACCCAGTACTTC. It is translated as CASSSGEASQETQYF.

This clone occurred once. This sequence joins TRBV5-1 and TRBJ1-2; D might be TRBD1 (6 bases). Trimming took off 4 bases at V and 8 bases at J, with 15 bases between the two ends. This CDR3 is built from 13 residues. Per germline, CDR1 SGHRS and CDR2 YFSETQ. CDR3 DNA: TGCGCCAGCAGCCGGGACACCAAAGGGGGCTACACCTTC. Encoded protein: CASSRDTKGGYTF. The variable domain in full, with the rest retrieved from reference TRBV5-1 and TRBJ1-2, is KAGVTQTPRYLIKTRGQQVTLSCSPISGHRSVSWYQQTPGQGLQFLFEYFSETQRNKGNFPGRFSGRQFSNSRSEMNVSTLELGDSALYLCASSRDTKGGYTFGSGTRLTVV.

The chain has TRBV3-1 (or the pseudogene TRBV3-2) and TRBJ2-5, with D possibly being TRBD2 (6 bases). The CDR3 runs 14 residues. V was trimmed by 3 bases and J by 4 bases, leaving 12 bases between them. The germline V gene has CDR1 LGHDT and CDR2 YNNKEL (reference sequence). CDR3 sequence (DNA): TGTGCCAGCAGCCAGGGCGGGACCGGAGAGACCCAGTACTTC. Protein: CASSQGGTGETQYF.

The rearrangement uses TRBV2 and TRBJ2-3; 8 bases match TRBD2. The ends lost 6 bases at V and 0 bases at J; junction bases unmatched: 2. The CDR3 runs to 14 residues. Germline V gives CDR1 SNHLY, CDR2 FYNNEI. Written as DNA, the CDR3 is TGTGCCAGCAGATTAGCGGGAAGCACAGATACGCAGTATTTT. Translation gives CASRLAGSTDTQYF. The full variable domain, completed using reference TRBV2 and TRBJ2-3, is EPEVTQTPSHQVTQMGQEVILRCVPISNHLYFYWYRQILGQKVEFLVSFYNNEISEKSEIFDDQFSVERPDGSNFTLKIRSTKLEDSAMYFCASRLAGSTDTQYFGPGTRLTVL.

The J gene is TRBJ1-1, the V gene TRBV7-3; the D gene is possibly TRBD1 (5 bases). Germline V gene data show CDR1 as SGHTA and CDR2 as FQGTGA. CDR3 size: 13 residues. V was trimmed by 5 bases and J by 1 base, leaving 8 bases between them. This CDR3 is CASSPRGNTEAFF. The CDR3 nucleotides are TGTGCCAGCAGCCCTAGGGGGAACACTGAAGCTTTCTTT.

The V call is TRBV2, the J call TRBJ1-5; D is ambiguous. The CDR3 sequence is 14 residues long. Germline CDR1 is SNHLY and CDR2 is FYNNEI. Trimming cost V 0 bases and J 5 bases, with 8 bases left between them. The CDR3 sequence is CASSEASRDQPQHF. CDR3 sequence (DNA): TGTGCCAGCAGTGAAGCGTCGAGAGATCAGCCCCAGCATTTT.

This chain uses TRBV11-3 with TRBJ1-1, with TRBD1 as a possible D gene (5 bases). The V gene lost 1 base and the J gene lost 0 bases, with 6 bases spanning the gap. Looked up from germline, CDR1 is SGHNT and CDR2 is YENEEA. The CDR3 spans 14 residues. CDR3 nucleotide sequence: TGTGCCAGCAGCTTAGGGACACTGAACACTGAAGCTTTCTTT. It yields the protein CASSLGTLNTEAFF.